This T cell receptor (beta chain) was sequenced in a study of T cells in Graves' hyperthyroidism and ophthalmopathy. Points from the study as a whole: Blood samples included most of the expanded thyroid clonotypes exceeding 0.001.

Absent ophthalmopathy progression within 18 months defined stable Graves' hyperthyroidism. Lactation, pregnancy, other autoimmune disease or uncontrolled infection excluded patients. A remark on this clonotype: Antigen specificity is unknown.

Authors of the study amplified TCR beta CDR3 regions from RNA transcripts. During a first-round RT-PCR of the TCR CDR3, the HTBI primer set was used. TCRdb redid the calling of the multiplex PCR reads with MiXCR, one entry per CDR3 protein. There are just over 550,000 distinct CDR3 sequences in the sample; 35% to 55% occur only once, and roughly 8.2% lies in the top ten. This CDR3 comprises 15 residues. The V and J ends lost 2 bases and 1 base, in that order; junction bases with no gene match: 6. The germline V gene has CDR1 DFQATT and CDR2 SNEGSKA (reference sequence). Sequencing was carried out using peripheral blood or thyroid tissue (not recorded which). The chain joins TRBV20-1 to TRBJ1-1, with TRBD1 matching over 8 bases. The TCR sequence derives from a woman aged 18-29 years with Graves' hyperthyroidism. CDR3 nucleotide sequence: TGCAGTGCTAGACCGACAGGGGCGAGGAACACTGAAGCTTTCTTT. It codes for CSARPTGARNTEAFF.